The 7 T cell receptor beta chains below all came from one sample that was sequenced in a study of cytomegalovirus exposure and HLA in healthy donors (dated by TCRdb to about 2017). The library relied on the immunoSEQ multiplex PCR assay. A mixture of 60 forward primers for TCR Vbeta segments and 13 reverse primers for TCR Jbeta segments was used in the multiplex PCR. TCRdb retrieved this table from immuneACCESS and kept in-frame rearrangements only. Not all clones are present; in checked studies, unresolved V genes account for under half, and no reason is known for the remainder. The sample table contains 75,000 to 100,000 clones; only one count was recorded for 73% of them. The top ten constitute around 3.5% of the sample. Source material: PBMCs. These receptors came from a middle-aged man in good health and CMV-seronegative.

The rearrangement uses TRBV7-2 and TRBJ1-3; D may be TRBD1 (6 bases). V was cut by 1 base and J by 2 bases, with 18 bases left in between. Germline V gives CDR1 SGHTA, CDR2 FQGNSA. This CDR3 comprises 18 residues. The CDR3 DNA follows: TGTGCCAGCAGCTTAGGTGGGGGCAGGGAGGGGACTGGAAACACCATATATTTT. This translates into CASSLGGGREGTGNTIYF.

This rearrangement joins TRBV7-2 to TRBJ2-7; D remains unclear. This CDR3 comprises 14 residues. Germline V lookup: CDR1 SGHTA, CDR2 FQGNSA. V lost 6 bases and J 1 base, leaving 13 bases between the germline ends. The CDR3 region is CASRDQANSYEQYF. The CDR3, as DNA: TGTGCCAGCAGGGATCAAGCGAATTCCTACGAGCAGTACTTC.

This clone was observed a handful of times. The V gene is TRBV7-2, the J gene TRBJ2-7; the match to TRBD2 covers 8 bases. The CDR3 has 15 amino acids. Germline CDR1 and CDR2: SGHTA and FQGNSA. The J segment lost 1 base and the V segment lost 2 bases, leaving 4 bases of the junction unmatched. The CDR3 spells CASSLTGGGSYEQYF. The CDR3 coding sequence is TGTGCCAGCAGCTTAACCGGCGGGGGGTCCTACGAGCAGTACTTC.

The chain links TRBV7-2 to TRBJ2-6; D might be TRBD1 (5 bases). V shed 7 bases and J shed 0 bases, with 13 bases lying between them. This CDR3 contains 16 residues. CDR1 is SGHTA, CDR2 FQGNSA, per germline. The CDR3 sequence is CASTRPDSSGANVLTF. CDR3 bases: TGTGCCAGCACCAGGCCAGACAGCTCTGGGGCCAACGTCCTGACTTTC. Drawing the rest from reference TRBV7-2 and TRBJ2-6, the complete variable domain is GAGVSQSPSNKVTEKGKDVELRCDPISGHTALYWYRQSLGQGLEFLIYFQGNSAPDKSGLPSDRFSAERTGGSVSTLTIQRTQQEDSAVYLCASTRPDSSGANVLTFGAGSRLTVL.

This rearrangement joins TRBV9 to TRBJ2-5; TRBD2 matches at 7 bases. Per the germline V gene, CDR1 is SGDLS and CDR2 is YYNGEE. V was clipped by 0 bases and J by 3 bases; unmatched bases: 11. The CDR3 has 17 amino acids. The CDR3 region is CASSVGVFGLAEETQYF. In DNA, the CDR3 is TGTGCCAGCAGCGTAGGAGTTTTCGGGCTAGCGGAAGAGACCCAGTACTTC.

This sequence joins TRBV2 and TRBJ1-2; D not certain. CDR1 is SNHLY, CDR2 FYNNEI, per germline. The CDR3 covers 13 residues. V lost 10 bases and J 5 bases, leaving 17 bases between the germline ends. CDR3 DNA: TGTGCCACCCCCCTGGGTTTGCGGTATGGCTACACCTTC. As protein: CATPLGLRYGYTF.

The V gene is TRBV19, the J gene TRBJ1-2; D is perhaps TRBD1 (5 bases). V lost 6 bases to trimming and J lost 0 bases, with 11 bases between them. CDR3 length: 14 residues. Germline V gene sequence: CDR1 LNHDA, CDR2 SQIVND (reference sequence). The CDR3 protein is CASRGGSTNYGYTF. The CDR3 coding sequence is TGTGCCAGTAGGGGGGGATCCACTAACTATGGCTACACCTTC.